This TCR beta chain was sequenced for a study of cytomegalovirus exposure and HLA in healthy donors. Findings and caveats of the study: A previous analysis found most TCR beta V segments productive roughly 90% or roughly 30% of the time. By a later analysis, the bulk of CMV-associated TCR beta chains appeared HLA-restricted.

Germline V lookup: CDR1 MGHRA, CDR2 YSYEKL. The CDR3 consists of 17 residues. With V trimmed by 1 base and J by 1 base, 3 bases remained unmatched. Notes on this clone: Antigen unknown.

PCR used 60 Vbeta primers and 13 Jbeta primers. TCRdb's copy holds only in-frame clones and misses some; the assay was immunoSEQ multiplex PCR. The sample spans about 200,000 clones; the ten largest clones claim approximately 0.98%. Sequencing was done on a sample of PBMCs. The receptor's source is a woman in her thirties in good health and CMV-seropositive. This rearrangement joins TRBV4-1 to TRBJ2-3; 12 nucleotides line up with TRBD2. The CDR3: CASSQGSSGGGTDTQYF. The CDR3 DNA reads TGCGCCAGCAGCCAAGGGTCTAGCGGGGGGGGCACAGATACGCAGTATTTT.